The present entry profiles one TCR beta chain with its context. Its antigen is undetermined. A junction boundary mismatches the germline segment, possibly from a read error. This sample was included in a study of cytomegalovirus exposure and HLA in healthy donors. Germline CDR1 reads MNHEY; CDR2 reads SMNVEV (reference sequence). CDR3 length: 13 amino acids. Study results and caveats: It was reported in a later analysis that an Asian-associated ancestry cluster showed fewer N-insertions than the approximately 670-donor mean. It was approximately 150 TCR beta chains that were listed as cytomegalovirus-associated. A later analysis revealed that TCR association rates differed between HLA loci, peaking at DRB1 and bottoming out at HLA-C.

Healthy people donating bone marrow made up the donors. Use of 60 Vbeta and 13 Jbeta primers characterized the PCR. Assay used: immunoSEQ multiplex PCR; TCRdb lists only in-frame clones, some missing. The sample lists 100,000 to 150,000 clones; 77% were seen once. The chain employs TRBV27 and TRBJ2-6, with D perhaps matching TRBD1 (5 bases). This TCR was sampled from a male donor in good health and CMV-seropositive. The specimen was PBMCs. CDR3 region: CASSPLGANGLTF. DNA of the CDR3: TGTGCCAGCAGTCCATTAGGGGCCAACGGCCTGACTTTC.